The rows below give T cell receptor beta chains drawn from one sample of a study of cytomegalovirus exposure and HLA in healthy donors. Repertoires were generated with immunoSEQ multiplex PCR, while TCRdb's copy carries only in-frame clones and drops some. The sample records approximately 190,000 clones, about four fifths being singletons. Sequencing used PBMCs. These TCRs come from a woman in her twenties or thirties in good health and CMV-seropositive. Both conserved end residues are part of each CDR3. Fields, in order: J gene, clone size, D gene, V gene, CDR3 protein, CDR3 DNA. A D gene is named only where the DNA matches it firmly. For some rows the clone size is stated as once, few or many, or as a class when expanded; others skip it.

TRBJ1-3 . . TRBV7-9 CASSLTQASGNTIYF TGTGCCAGCAGTCTAACCCAGGCCTCTGGAAACACCATATATTTT
TRBJ1-5 . . TRBV7-2 CASSLPGVGNQPQHF TGTGCCAGCAGCTTACCAGGGGTCGGCAATCAGCCCCAGCATTTT
TRBJ1-2 . . TRBV6-5 CASSYLADRNYGYTF TGTGCCAGCAGTTACCTCGCAGACAGGAACTATGGCTACACCTTC
TRBJ1-5 few . TRBV28 CASRDIGRGDQPQHF TGTGCCAGCCGGGACATAGGTAGAGGGGATCAGCCCCAGCATTTT
TRBJ2-3 . TRBD1 TRBV6-5 CASSYSPGGSTDTQYF TGTGCCAGCAGTTACTCGCCAGGGGGCTCGACAGATACGCAGTATTTT
TRBJ2-7 . . TRBV10-1 CASSGRGNYEQYF TGCGCCAGCAGTGGGAGGGGAAATTACGAGCAGTACTTC
TRBJ2-5 . TRBD2 TRBV15 CATSRTSGGETQYF TGTGCCACCAGCCGGACTAGCGGGGGAGAGACCCAGTACTTC
TRBJ2-7 . TRBD1 TRBV7-2 CASRGQAASYEQYF TGTGCCAGCAGGGGACAGGCCGCATCCTACGAGCAGTACTTC
TRBJ2-1 . TRBD2 TRBV19 CASRYLAGGLGEQFF TGTGCCAGTAGGTACCTAGCGGGAGGACTGGGTGAGCAGTTCTTC
TRBJ2-1 . TRBD2 TRBV7-8 CASGGGSSYNEQFF TGTGCCAGCGGCGGGGGGAGCTCCTACAATGAGCAGTTCTTC
TRBJ2-1 few . TRBV6-9 CASEATGFYNEQFF TGTGCCAGCGAAGCCACAGGGTTCTACAATGAGCAGTTCTTC
TRBJ2-7 . TRBD1 TRBV14 CASSHRPGQGTGEQYF TGTGCCAGCAGCCATCGTCCGGGACAGGGAACGGGTGAGCAGTACTTC
TRBJ1-2 few . TRBV28 CASSLRGGSYGYTF TGTGCCAGCAGCCTCCGGGGGGGCAGCTATGGCTACACCTTC
TRBJ2-1 . TRBD1 TRBV4-1 CASRHTGEIGDEQFF TGCGCCAGCAGGCACACAGGGGAGATTGGAGATGAGCAGTTCTTC
TRBJ2-3 . . TRBV5-4 CASSSLQRVHSDTQYF TGTGCCAGCAGCTCATTGCAGCGGGTCCACTCAGATACGCAGTATTTT
TRBJ2-7 . TRBD1 TRBV13 CASSSREDRGYEQYF TGTGCCAGCAGCTCCAGAGAGGACAGGGGCTACGAGCAGTACTTC
TRBJ1-4 few . TRBV5-5 CASSSRGGNEKLFF TGTGCCAGCAGCTCTCGGGGGGGAAATGAAAAACTGTTTTTT
TRBJ2-7 . . TRBV15 CATSRERGPSYEQYF TGTGCCACCAGCAGAGAGCGGGGTCCCTCCTACGAGCAGTACTTC
TRBJ1-5 . . TRBV7-8 CASSPRGGRANQPQHF TGTGCCAGCAGCCCCCGAGGGGGTAGGGCCAATCAGCCCCAGCATTTT
TRBJ1-3 . TRBD1 TRBV6-4 CASSDDSQGPRDSPRDTIYF TGTGCCAGCAGTGACGATTCCCAGGGGCCGAGGGACAGCCCGAGAGACACCATATATTTT
TRBJ1-2 . TRBD1 TRBV7-9 CASSSGGGQKVYGYTF TGTGCCAGCAGCTCAGGTGGGGGACAGAAAGTCTATGGCTACACCTTC
TRBJ1-4 . . TRBV27 CASAGLDNEKLFF TGTGCCAGCGCAGGGCTAGATAATGAAAAACTGTTTTTT
TRBJ1-5 . . TRBV28 CASSLWTDSNQPQHF TGTGCCAGCAGTCTCTGGACAGATAGCAATCAGCCCCAGCATTTT
TRBJ2-7 . . TRBV23-1 CASSQSGTQGGEQYF TGCGCCAGCAGTCAATCCGGGACCCAGGGAGGAGAGCAGTACTTC
TRBJ1-5 . . TRBV2 CASRDDSNQPQHF TGTGCCAGCAGGGATGACAGTAATCAGCCCCAGCATTTT
TRBJ2-7 . . TRBV11-2 CASSLQGRDEQYF TGTGCCAGCAGCTTGCAGGGTAGAGACGAGCAGTACTTC
TRBJ1-5 . . TRBV19 CASTLGGSNQPQHF TGTGCCAGTACCTTGGGGGGTAGCAATCAGCCCCAGCATTTT
TRBJ2-2 . . TRBV7-3 CASRLDRNTGELFF TGTGCCAGCAGATTAGACAGGAACACCGGGGAGCTGTTTTTT
TRBJ1-1 . TRBD1 TRBV28 CASSRGLLGQDLKAFF TGTGCCAGCAGTCGTGGGCTCCTAGGACAGGACCTGAAAGCTTTCTTT
TRBJ1-3 once . TRBV2 CASRFWRTVGNTIYF TGTGCCAGCAGGTTTTGGCGTACAGTTGGAAACACCATATATTTT
TRBJ1-1 . . TRBV28 CASSSPLGLETKAFF TGTGCCAGCAGTTCACCCTTGGGGCTAGAAACCAAAGCTTTCTTT
TRBJ1-4 . . TRBV11-2 CASSLEYSNEKLFF TGTGCCAGCAGCTTAGAATACAGTAATGAAAAACTGTTTTTT